A single sample gave rise to the 24 T cell receptor beta chains below, sequenced in a study of blood T cell repertoires in COVID-19. The repertoire was sequenced with immunoSEQ multiplex PCR; TCRdb's copy has only in-frame clones and lacks some. The repertoire holds approximately 250,000 clones, with approximately 86% as singletons. Sequencing was performed on peripheral blood. Receptor source: a human donor in a cohort sampled during active COVID-19.

The CDR3 loop reads CASSEQGQPTGELFF. The DNA of the CDR3 is TGTGCCAGCAGTGAACAAGGACAGCCCACCGGGGAGCTGTTTTTT. V and J are TRBV2 and TRBJ2-2; the D gene is possibly TRBD1 (6 bases). Trimming shortened V by 2 bases and J by 4 bases, and 11 bases separated the two germline ends. This CDR3 has 15 amino acids. Germline V gene data show CDR1 as SNHLY and CDR2 as FYNNEI.

This sequence joins TRBV9 and TRBJ1-1; TRBD1 matches at 9 bases. The J segment lost 3 bases and the V segment lost 4 bases, leaving 10 bases of the junction unmatched. The CDR3 consists of 16 residues. Per germline, CDR1 SGDLS and CDR2 YYNGEE. CDR3 protein: CASSLIGTGKDTEAFF. Here the CDR3 DNA reads TGTGCCAGCAGCCTGATCGGGACAGGGAAAGACACTGAAGCTTTCTTT.

At least ten counts were recorded for this clone. The chain employs TRBV10-2 and TRBJ2-1, with 10 bases that match TRBD1. The CDR3 sequence is 15 residues long. Germline trimming cut 7 bases from V and 6 bases from J; bases unmatched to any gene: 9. Germline CDR1 reads WSHSY; CDR2 reads SAAADI. CDR3 coding DNA: TGCGCCAGCATCAAAGAAAGGACAGGGGGCAATGAGCAGTTCTTC. It yields the protein CASIKERTGGNEQFF.

This clone showed up just once. V is TRBV7-9 and J is TRBJ2-7, with a tentative D call TRBD2 (7 bases). The germline V gene has CDR1 SEHNR and CDR2 FQNEAQ (reference sequence). This CDR3 comprises 14 residues. The V gene lost 6 bases and the J gene lost 7 bases, with 19 bases spanning the gap. The CDR3 is CASSSGRGALEQYF. In DNA form, the CDR3 reads TGTGCCAGCAGTTCCGGCCGGGGGGCACTTGAGCAGTACTTC.

The V and J genes are TRBV3-1 (or the pseudogene TRBV3-2) and TRBJ2-2, with D maybe TRBD2 (6 bases). The CDR3 length is 17 residues. From germline, CDR1 is LGHDT and CDR2 YNNKEL (reference sequence). V lost 0 bases and J 3 bases, leaving 14 bases between the germline ends. The CDR3 nucleotides are TGTGCCAGCAGCCAAGAAAGGGCGGGGTATGACACCGGGGAGCTGTTTTTT. Protein product: CASSQERAGYDTGELFF.

The rearrangement uses TRBV3-1 (or the pseudogene TRBV3-2) and TRBJ2-2; D is perhaps TRBD2 (6 bases). Trimming removed 0 bases at V and 8 bases at J, with 13 bases between. Germline CDR1 is LGHDT and CDR2 is YNNKEL (reference sequence). The CDR3 sequence is 15 residues long. The CDR3 here is CASSQEMGRRGELFF. CDR3 DNA sequence: TGTGCCAGCAGCCAAGAAATGGGGAGGAGGGGGGAGCTGTTTTTT.

The J gene is TRBJ1-5, the V gene TRBV29-1; D not resolved. The germline V gene encodes CDR1 SQVTM and CDR2 ANQGSEA. This CDR3 spans 13 amino acids. The V and J ends lost 4 bases and 7 bases respectively, with 14 bases between them. CDR3 coding DNA: TGCAGCGTTGTTGAGGGAATCGGCCAGCCCCAGCATTTT. This codes for CSVVEGIGQPQHF.

The CDR3 here is CASSEGWGQGVHDTQYF. DNA for the CDR3: TGTGCCAGCAGTGAAGGCTGGGGACAGGGGGTGCATGATACGCAGTATTTT. The chain recombines TRBV6-1 with TRBJ2-3; the match to TRBD1 covers 11 bases. The CDR3 totals 17 residues. Losses at the gene ends were 1 base for V and 6 bases for J; bases not matched to a gene: 9. Germline CDR1 and CDR2: MNHNS and SASEGT.

In regard to this clone: The same CDR3 can be traced to other DNA sequences in this sample. The chain uses TRBV30 and TRBJ1-5, with a possible D match to TRBD1 (5 bases). This CDR3 comprises 13 residues. The V end lost 0 bases, the J end lost 5 bases, and 8 bases lay between the germline ends. Germline V CDR1 and CDR2: GTSNPN, SVGIG (reference sequence). In nucleotides, the CDR3 is TGTGCCTGGAGTGTACAAGGGGATCAGCCCCAGCATTTT. Its protein product is CAWSVQGDQPQHF. The complete variable domain, with remaining parts taken from reference TRBV30 and TRBJ1-5, reads SQTIHQWPATLVQPVGSPLSLECTVEGTSNPNLYWYRQAAGRGLQLLFYSVGIGQISSEVPQNLSASRPQDRQFILSSKKLLLSDSGFYLCAWSVQGDQPQHFGDGTRLSIL.

The chain carries TRBV29-1 and TRBJ1-2; D unresolved. V lost 2 bases and J 4 bases, leaving 14 bases between the germline ends. CDR1 and CDR2 (germline): SQVTM, ANQGSEA. This CDR3 comprises 14 residues. CDR3 sequence: CSVEHHTGGYGYTF. The CDR3 DNA follows: TGCAGCGTTGAACATCACACGGGAGGCTATGGCTACACCTTC.

The chain is built from TRBV7-9 and TRBJ2-7; perhaps TRBD2 as D (6 bases). The CDR3 runs 14 residues. Trimming removed 4 bases from V and 7 bases from J, with 17 bases in between. Germline lookup yields CDR1 SEHNR and CDR2 FQNEAQ (reference sequence). CDR3 bases: TGTGCCAGCAGCTGGAGACCGGGGGTAGGGGAGCAGTACTTC. It is translated as CASSWRPGVGEQYF.

The chain recombines TRBV19 with TRBJ2-2, with 12 bases aligning to TRBD1. This CDR3 contains 16 residues. Trimming at V came to 10 bases and at J to 4 bases, leaving 10 bases not matched to a gene. CDR1 is LNHDA, CDR2 SQIVND, per germline (reference sequence). Here the CDR3 reads CATYRDRGLGTGELFF. For the CDR3, the DNA is TGTGCCACCTACCGGGACAGGGGGCTCGGCACCGGGGAGCTGTTTTTT. The complete variable domain, with remaining parts taken from reference TRBV19 and TRBJ2-2, reads DGGITQSPKYLFRKEGQNVTLSCEQNLNHDAMYWYRQDPGQGLRLIYYSQIVNDFQKGDIAEGYSVSREKKESFPLTVTSAQKNPTAFYLCATYRDRGLGTGELFFGEGSRLTVL.

This chain links TRBV21-1 with TRBJ2-1; TRBD1 is the table's D call and was not checked against the DNA. TRBV21-1 is an annotated pseudogene. This CDR3 is built from 14 residues. The CDR3 spells CASSGQGVYNEQFF. CDR3 coding DNA: TGTGCCAGCAGCGGACAGGGGGTCTACAATGAGCAGTTCTTC.

The chain has TRBV18 and TRBJ2-3, with 8 bases fitting TRBD2. In germline, CDR1 is KGHSH, CDR2 LQKENI. The V and J ends lost 4 bases and 2 bases, in that order; junction bases with no gene match: 8. CDR3 length equals 16 residues. For the CDR3, the DNA is TGTGCCAGCTCACTTCGGGGGGGGCAGATCACAGATACGCAGTATTTT. Translation gives CASSLRGGQITDTQYF.

The chain couples TRBV7-2 to TRBJ1-1; 9 nucleotides match TRBD1. With V trimmed by 5 bases and J by 7 bases, 8 bases remained unmatched. The CDR3 extends over 14 amino acids. Germline assignment: CDR1 SGHTA and CDR2 FQGNSA. CDR3 DNA: TGTGCCAGCAGCGAACGGGACAGGGCCTTTGAAGCTTTCTTT. Translation gives CASSERDRAFEAFF.

The chain employs TRBV13 and TRBJ1-5; a possible D gene is TRBD1 (5 bases). Germline loops: CDR1 PRHDT, CDR2 FYEKMQ (reference sequence). The CDR3 has 13 residues. Trimming shortened V by 2 bases and J by 4 bases, and 6 bases separated the two germline ends. CDR3 protein: CASSLSGNQPQHF. The CDR3 bases are TGTGCCAGCAGCTTATCAGGGAATCAGCCCCAGCATTTT.

The gene calls are TRBV2 and TRBJ2-7; unclear D gene. The germline V gene encodes CDR1 SNHLY and CDR2 FYNNEI. The V and J ends lost 5 bases and 3 bases respectively, with 8 bases between them. This CDR3 has 12 residues. The chain's CDR3 is CASSLASYEQYF. CDR3 DNA sequence: TGTGCCAGCAGTCTGGCTAGCTACGAGCAGTACTTC.

This chain uses TRBV18 with TRBJ1-1; TRBD1 might be the D (6 bases). V lost 1 base and J 5 bases, leaving 11 bases between the germline ends. The CDR3 loop spans 14 amino acids. Germline V gene lookup returns CDR1 KGHSH and CDR2 LQKENI. In DNA form, the CDR3 reads TGTGCCAGCTCACCACGACAGGATGGTACTGAAGCTTTCTTT. Translated: CASSPRQDGTEAFF.

The V call is TRBV5-1, the J call TRBJ2-5; no firm D call. Germline V gene lookup returns CDR1 SGHRS and CDR2 YFSETQ. This CDR3 region has 14 residues. V was shortened by 5 bases and J by 1 base, with 12 bases between the two germline ends. The CDR3 loop is CASRVSVSQETQYF. The CDR3 nucleotides read TGCGCCAGCAGAGTCAGCGTAAGCCAAGAGACCCAGTACTTC.

The V call is TRBV3-1 (or the pseudogene TRBV3-2), the J call TRBJ2-3, with TRBD1 matching over 8 bases. The germline V gene encodes CDR1 LGHDT and CDR2 YNNKEL (reference sequence). The CDR3 has 16 amino acids. V lost 5 bases, J lost 3 bases, and 10 bases stayed unmatched. CDR3 sequence (DNA): TGTGCCAGCAGCTCCCGACAGGGGAGGAAAACAGATACGCAGTATTTT. It specifies CASSSRQGRKTDTQYF.

V gene TRBV2 combines with J gene TRBJ2-3, with 12 bases matching TRBD2. Germline V gene sequence: CDR1 SNHLY, CDR2 FYNNEI. The trim removed 3 bases at V and 2 bases at J, leaving 12 bases unmatched. The CDR3 contains 19 residues. The CDR3 DNA is TGTGCCAGCAGTGACGGACCGCCTAGCGGGGGGGCCTTCACAGATACGCAGTATTTT. Translating gives CASSDGPPSGGAFTDTQYF.

The rearrangement uses TRBV3-1 (or the pseudogene TRBV3-2) and TRBJ2-5; 8 bases agree with TRBD1. The CDR3 totals 16 residues. The trim removed 1 base at V and 2 bases at J, leaving 6 bases unmatched. Germline V gene lookup returns CDR1 LGHDT and CDR2 YNNKEL (reference sequence). CDR3 in DNA: TGTGCCAGCAGCCAAGTGCGGGACAGGACACAAGAGACCCAGTACTTC. This encodes CASSQVRDRTQETQYF.

The V and J genes are TRBV19 and TRBJ2-5, with D maybe TRBD2 (6 bases). V was clipped by 3 bases and J by 5 bases, with 16 bases between them. The CDR3 extends over 15 amino acids. Looked up from germline, CDR1 is LNHDA and CDR2 is SQIVND (reference sequence). The CDR3 DNA follows: TGTGCCAGTAGTATGAGGCCAGGGACTTGGGAGACCCAGTACTTC. This encodes CASSMRPGTWETQYF.

This clone appeared many times. This chain uses TRBV10-1 with TRBJ2-5; maybe TRBD2 (5 bases). Trimming pared 4 bases from V and 2 bases from J, leaving 8 bases between. The CDR3 has 13 residues. Germline CDR1 reads WNHNN; CDR2 reads SYGVQD (reference sequence). The CDR3 coding sequence is TGCGCCAGCAGTGCAGCGGTTCAAGAGACCCAGTACTTC. The encoded protein is CASSAAVQETQYF.